The entry that follows covers one T cell receptor beta chain sequence. This entry comes from a study of blood T cell repertoires in COVID-19. In the study overall: PBMCs, B-cell-depleted T cells, or T cells were the source of the cDNA or gDNA that made up the material.

Assay: immunoSEQ multiplex PCR; the TCRdb copy retains only in-frame clones and omits some. This table holds roughly 150,000 clones, roughly 93% found once. This sequence originates from a man between 18 and 29 years old with COVID-19, enrolled during active disease. The sample taken for sequencing was peripheral blood.

CDR3 sequence reads: CASSYGTDYGYTF. CDR3 sequence (DNA): TGTGCCAGCAGTTACGGGACAGACTATGGCTACACCTTC. The V call is TRBV12-3 or TRBV12-4, the J call TRBJ1-2, with 7 bases matching TRBD1. The CDR3 runs 13 residues. Losses at the gene ends were 4 bases for V and 3 bases for J; bases not matched to a gene: 2.